One sample yielded the 18 T cell receptor beta chains listed below, sequenced in a study of CD8+ T cells in alopecia areata. Collected material from alopecia areata patients comprised lesional scalp punch biopsies and peripheral blood. RNA, once extracted, was reverse transcribed into cDNA for use as the sequencing template. TCRdb's copy holds only in-frame clones and misses some; the assay was immunoSEQ multiplex PCR. This sample has 11,000 or so clones, with under 65% found just once. Specimen: skin. These receptors were obtained from a human donor with alopecia areata.

The chain joins TRBV13 to TRBJ2-2; D gene ambiguous. The length of the CDR3 is 14 residues. The germline V gene encodes CDR1 PRHDT and CDR2 FYEKMQ (reference sequence). The germline V and J ends were trimmed by 2 bases and 4 bases, with 8 bases remaining between them. The CDR3 sequence: CASSLSSGTGELFF. The CDR3 bases are TGTGCCAGCAGCTTAAGTTCGGGCACCGGGGAGCTGTTTTTT.

The chain employs TRBV18 and TRBJ2-6; TRBD1 matches 9 bases. This CDR3 comprises 20 residues. CDR1 is KGHSH, CDR2 LQKENI, per germline. V was clipped by 1 base and J by 0 bases; unmatched bases: 10. The CDR3 DNA reads as TGTGCCAGCTCACCACGGGAAACAGGGGGCGTGATCTCTGGGGCCAACGTCCTGACTTTC. This encodes CASSPRETGGVISGANVLTF.

This clone has only a few counts. The rearrangement joins TRBV7-2 to TRBJ2-3; D remains unclear. V was cut by 6 bases and J by 4 bases, with 11 bases left in between. This CDR3 region has 13 residues. Germline lookup yields CDR1 SGHTA and CDR2 FQGNSA. CDR3 residues: CASRTAASDTQYF. The CDR3 bases are TGTGCCAGCAGAACGGCGGCCTCAGATACGCAGTATTTT.

This clone showed up just a few times. The V and J genes are TRBV7-2 and TRBJ2-1; a possible D gene is TRBD1 (6 bases). The germline CDR1 and CDR2 sequences are SGHTA and FQGNSA. The V gene lost 5 bases and the J gene lost 9 bases, with 20 bases spanning the gap. The CDR3 runs 15 residues. CDR3 residues: CASSIGQPESPEQFF. The CDR3 coding sequence is TGTGCCAGCAGCATAGGACAGCCCGAAAGCCCTGAGCAGTTCTTC.

V usage is TRBV7-2 and J usage is TRBJ2-5; TRBD2 agrees at 8 bases. After removal of 6 bases from V and 5 bases from J, the junction contained 14 bases not matched to a gene. The CDR3 sequence is 16 residues long. Germline V gene sequence: CDR1 SGHTA, CDR2 FQGNSA. The CDR3 protein is CASSPGGTSRRETQYF. CDR3 DNA: TGTGCCAGCAGTCCCGGCGGGACTAGTCGGCGGGAGACCCAGTACTTC. Combining the CDR3 with reference TRBV7-2 and TRBJ2-5 gives the whole variable domain GAGVSQSPSNKVTEKGKDVELRCDPISGHTALYWYRQSLGQGLEFLIYFQGNSAPDKSGLPSDRFSAERTGGSVSTLTIQRTQQEDSAVYLCASSPGGTSRRETQYFGPGTRLLVL.

As regards this clone: The identical CDR3 is also encoded by other nucleotide sequences in the sample. The CDR3 is CASSPGGGYTF. CDR3 nucleotides: TGTGCCAGCTCACCGGGAGGGGGCTACACCTTC. This chain joins TRBV18 and TRBJ1-2; D is undetermined. The germline gives CDR1 KGHSH, CDR2 LQKENI. The CDR3 has 11 amino acids. V lost 3 bases to trimming and J lost 8 bases, with 7 bases between them.

This chain uses TRBV20-1 with TRBJ2-1; D might be TRBD2 (6 bases). Germline V gene data show CDR1 as DFQATT and CDR2 as SNEGSKA (reference sequence). Trimming pared 5 bases from V and 7 bases from J, leaving 6 bases between. The CDR3 covers 10 residues. CDR3: CSAGGNEQFF. The CDR3 nucleotides are TGCAGTGCTGGGGGGAATGAGCAGTTCTTC.

A few counts support this clone. V and J are TRBV19 and TRBJ2-5; D remains unclear. Germline values: CDR1 LNHDA, CDR2 SQIVND (reference sequence). This CDR3 region has 13 residues. Trimming removed 6 bases at V and 1 base at J, with 9 bases between. The DNA of the CDR3 is TGTGCCAGTAGCCTTTCGGTCCAAGAGACCCAGTACTTC. This gives the protein CASSLSVQETQYF.

The V call is TRBV10-1, the J call TRBJ2-7; D remains ambiguous. V shed 3 bases and J shed 1 base, with 4 bases lying between them. The CDR3 is 12 residues long. Germline CDR1 and CDR2: WNHNN and SYGVQD (reference sequence). The CDR3 DNA reads as TGCGCCAGCAGTGAACAATCCTACGAGCAGTACTTC. This sequence encodes CASSEQSYEQYF.

The chain is built from TRBV7-2 and TRBJ1-6; weak D call: TRBD1 (5 bases). The V gene lost 5 bases and the J gene lost 12 bases, with 20 bases spanning the gap. Per germline, CDR1 SGHTA and CDR2 FQGNSA. The CDR3 consists of 15 residues. The CDR3 sequence: CASSRIAGIGEPLHF. The CDR3 bases are TGTGCCAGCAGCCGTATTGCGGGGATAGGGGAACCCCTCCACTTT.

V usage is TRBV5-1 and J usage is TRBJ2-6; D uncertain. CDR3 length: 12 amino acids. The germline gives CDR1 SGHRS, CDR2 YFSETQ. The V and J ends lost 0 bases and 6 bases respectively, with 1 base between them. The CDR3 DNA reads TGCGCCAGCAGCTTGGAGGCCAACGTCCTGACTTTC. It specifies CASSLEANVLTF.

This chain connects TRBV18 to TRBJ2-3, with D perhaps matching TRBD2 (6 bases). This CDR3 comprises 15 residues. The V end was cut by 2 bases, the J end by 2 bases, with 11 bases between. Germline assignment: CDR1 KGHSH and CDR2 LQKENI. CDR3 DNA: TGTGCCAGCTCACCAGCAGGAGGGACCACAGATACGCAGTATTTT. It yields the protein CASSPAGGTTDTQYF.

This clone showed up just once. The chain carries TRBV6-5 and TRBJ2-7; the D gene is possibly TRBD2 (6 bases). Trimming took 2 bases from V and 3 from J, leaving 14 bases between them. This CDR3 comprises 15 residues. Germline CDR1 reads MNHEY; CDR2 reads SVGAGI. This CDR3 is CASSYGLGGIYEQYF. The DNA of the CDR3 is TGTGCCAGCAGTTACGGTTTGGGGGGTATCTACGAGCAGTACTTC.

This clone was recorded a few times. V gene TRBV29-1 combines with J gene TRBJ2-1, with 8 positions matching TRBD1. The germline CDR1 and CDR2 sequences are SQVTM and ANQGSEA. This CDR3 contains 15 residues. V was clipped by 7 bases and J by 2 bases; unmatched bases: 10. The CDR3 DNA is TGCAGCGCCCTGATCAGGGGGCTTCCCTACAATGAGCAGTTCTTC. Protein product: CSALIRGLPYNEQFF.

The sample holds a few counts of this clone. The chain carries TRBV29-1 and TRBJ2-3; TRBD1 is a possible D gene (6 bases). In germline, CDR1 is SQVTM, CDR2 ANQGSEA. This CDR3 spans 12 amino acids. The ends were cut back, 7 bases at V and 1 base at J, with 9 bases in the middle. CDR3 region: CSGRQGTDTQYF. The CDR3 nucleotides read TGCAGCGGACGACAGGGCACAGATACGCAGTATTTT.

V usage is TRBV10-2 and J usage is TRBJ1-5, with D tentatively TRBD1 (6 bases). CDR1 WSHSY and CDR2 SAAADI come from the germline V gene. The CDR3 is made up of 14 amino acids. Trimming removed 2 bases from V and 1 base from J, with 6 bases in between. This CDR3 is CASSEGQSNQPQHF. In DNA form, the CDR3 reads TGCGCCAGCAGTGAGGGACAGAGCAATCAGCCCCAGCATTTT.

V and J are TRBV6-6 and TRBJ1-2; D not resolved. Looked up from germline, CDR1 is MNHNY and CDR2 is SVGAGI (reference sequence). V gave up 2 bases and J gave up 8 bases, with 9 bases separating them. The length of the CDR3 is 12 residues. The CDR3 region has the DNA TGTGCCAGCAGTTACAGGGTCGGAGGCTACACCTTC. Translating it yields CASSYRVGGYTF.

This clone appeared a few times. This chain connects TRBV23-1 to TRBJ1-5; TRBD1 might be the D (5 bases). TRBV23-1 qualifies as an ORF whose function is uncertain. V lost 6 bases and J lost 9, with 15 bases in between. This CDR3 comprises 13 residues. In DNA, the CDR3 is TGCGCCAGCAGGGGGACTTTAAGCCGGCCCCAGCATTTT. It is translated as CASRGTLSRPQHF.